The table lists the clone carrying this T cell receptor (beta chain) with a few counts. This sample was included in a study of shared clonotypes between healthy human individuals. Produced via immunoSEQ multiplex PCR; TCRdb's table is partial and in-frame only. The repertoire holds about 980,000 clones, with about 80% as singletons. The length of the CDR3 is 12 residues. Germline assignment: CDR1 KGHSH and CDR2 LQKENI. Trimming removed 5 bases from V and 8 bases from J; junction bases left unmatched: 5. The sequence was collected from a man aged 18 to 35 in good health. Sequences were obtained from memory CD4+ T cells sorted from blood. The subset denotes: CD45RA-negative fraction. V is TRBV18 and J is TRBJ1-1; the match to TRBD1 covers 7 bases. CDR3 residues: CASSISDREAFF. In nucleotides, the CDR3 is TGTGCCAGCTCAATCTCGGACAGGGAAGCTTTCTTT.